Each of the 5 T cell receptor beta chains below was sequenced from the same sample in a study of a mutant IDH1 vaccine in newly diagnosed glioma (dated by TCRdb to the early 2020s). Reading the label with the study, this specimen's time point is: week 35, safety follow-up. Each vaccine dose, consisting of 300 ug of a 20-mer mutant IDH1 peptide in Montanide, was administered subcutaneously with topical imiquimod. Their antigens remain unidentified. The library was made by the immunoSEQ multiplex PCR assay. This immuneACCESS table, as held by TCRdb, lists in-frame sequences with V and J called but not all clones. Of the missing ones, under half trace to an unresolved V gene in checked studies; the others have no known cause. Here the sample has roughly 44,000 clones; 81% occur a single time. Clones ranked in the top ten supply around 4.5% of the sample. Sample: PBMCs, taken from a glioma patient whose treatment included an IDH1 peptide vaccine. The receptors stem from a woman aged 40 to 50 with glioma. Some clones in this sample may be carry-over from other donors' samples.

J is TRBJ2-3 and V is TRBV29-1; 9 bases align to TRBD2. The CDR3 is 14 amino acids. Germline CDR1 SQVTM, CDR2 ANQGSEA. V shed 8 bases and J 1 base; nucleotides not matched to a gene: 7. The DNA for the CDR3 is TGCAGCTCCAGGCGACTAGCGGGCACAGATACGCAGTATTTT. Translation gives CSSRRLAGTDTQYF.

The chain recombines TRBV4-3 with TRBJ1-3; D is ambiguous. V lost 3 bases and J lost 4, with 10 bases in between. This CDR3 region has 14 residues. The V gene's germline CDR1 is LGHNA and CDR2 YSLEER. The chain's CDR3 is CASSQTQDGNTIYF. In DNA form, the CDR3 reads TGCGCCAGCAGCCAGACTCAGGACGGAAACACCATATATTTT.

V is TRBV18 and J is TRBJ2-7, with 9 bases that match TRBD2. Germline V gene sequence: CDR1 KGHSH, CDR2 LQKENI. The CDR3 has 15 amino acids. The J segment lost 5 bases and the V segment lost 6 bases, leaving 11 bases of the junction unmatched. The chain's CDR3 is CASSPGVASGNEQYF. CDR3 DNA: TGTGCCAGCTCCCCGGGGGTGGCTAGCGGGAACGAGCAGTACTTC.

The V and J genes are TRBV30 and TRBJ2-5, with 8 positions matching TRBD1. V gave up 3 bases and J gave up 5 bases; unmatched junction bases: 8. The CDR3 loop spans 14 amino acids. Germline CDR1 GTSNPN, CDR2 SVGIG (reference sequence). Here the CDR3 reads CAWRVGQGGETQYF. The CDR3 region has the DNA TGTGCCTGGAGGGTTGGACAGGGCGGCGAGACCCAGTACTTC.

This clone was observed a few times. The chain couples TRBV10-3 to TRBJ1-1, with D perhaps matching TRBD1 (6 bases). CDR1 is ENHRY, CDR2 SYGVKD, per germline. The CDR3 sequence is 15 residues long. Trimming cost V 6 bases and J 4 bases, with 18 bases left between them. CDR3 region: CAISRQAGGGTEAFF. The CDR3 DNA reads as TGTGCCATCAGCAGACAGGCGGGAGGCGGCACTGAAGCTTTCTTT.